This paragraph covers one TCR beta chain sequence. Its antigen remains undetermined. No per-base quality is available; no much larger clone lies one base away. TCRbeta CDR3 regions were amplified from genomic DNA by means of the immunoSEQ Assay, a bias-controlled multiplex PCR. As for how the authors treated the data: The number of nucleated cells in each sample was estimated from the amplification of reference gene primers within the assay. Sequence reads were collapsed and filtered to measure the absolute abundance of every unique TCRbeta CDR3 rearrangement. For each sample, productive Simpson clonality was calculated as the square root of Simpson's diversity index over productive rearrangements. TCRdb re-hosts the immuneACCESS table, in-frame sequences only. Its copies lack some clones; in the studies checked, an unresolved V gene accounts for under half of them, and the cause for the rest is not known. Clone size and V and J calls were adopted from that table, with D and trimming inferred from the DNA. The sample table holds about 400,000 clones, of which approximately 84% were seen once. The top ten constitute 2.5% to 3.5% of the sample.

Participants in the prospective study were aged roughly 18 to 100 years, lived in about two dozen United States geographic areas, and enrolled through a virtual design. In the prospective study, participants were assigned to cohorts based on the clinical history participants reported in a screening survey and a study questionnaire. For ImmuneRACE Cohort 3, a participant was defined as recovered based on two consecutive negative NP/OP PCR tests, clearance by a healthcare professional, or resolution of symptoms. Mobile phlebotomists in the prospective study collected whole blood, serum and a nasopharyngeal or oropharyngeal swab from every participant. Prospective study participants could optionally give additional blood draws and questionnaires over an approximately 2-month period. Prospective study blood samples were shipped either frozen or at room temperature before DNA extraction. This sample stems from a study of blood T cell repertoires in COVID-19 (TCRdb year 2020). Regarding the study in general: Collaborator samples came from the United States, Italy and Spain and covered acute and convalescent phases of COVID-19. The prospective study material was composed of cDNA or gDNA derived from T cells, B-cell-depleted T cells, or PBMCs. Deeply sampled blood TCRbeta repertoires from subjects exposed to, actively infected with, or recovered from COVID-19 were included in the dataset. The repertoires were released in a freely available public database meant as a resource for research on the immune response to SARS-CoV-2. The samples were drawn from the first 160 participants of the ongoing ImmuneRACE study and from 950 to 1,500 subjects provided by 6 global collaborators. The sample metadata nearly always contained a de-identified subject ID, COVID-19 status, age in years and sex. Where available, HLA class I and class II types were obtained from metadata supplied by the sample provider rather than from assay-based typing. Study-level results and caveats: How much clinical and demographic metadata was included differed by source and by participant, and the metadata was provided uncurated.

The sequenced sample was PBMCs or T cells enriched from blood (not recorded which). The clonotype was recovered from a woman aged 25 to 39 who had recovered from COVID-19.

CDR3 reads: CASSLAGTFDIQYF. Here is the DNA: TGTGCCAGCAGCTTGGCCGGGACTTTTGACATTCAGTACTTC. The sequence links TRBV5-5 to TRBJ2-4; the D gene is perhaps TRBD2, from 6 matching bases. CDR1 and CDR2 are drawn from the germline V gene (reference sequence): SGHKS, YYEKEE. From its cysteine to its phenylalanine, the CDR3 spans 14 amino acids. Just CDR3 DNA is preserved here, 42 bases in frame from base 1. The junction carries 12 bases between V and J, which are trimmed by 0 bases and 8 bases respectively.